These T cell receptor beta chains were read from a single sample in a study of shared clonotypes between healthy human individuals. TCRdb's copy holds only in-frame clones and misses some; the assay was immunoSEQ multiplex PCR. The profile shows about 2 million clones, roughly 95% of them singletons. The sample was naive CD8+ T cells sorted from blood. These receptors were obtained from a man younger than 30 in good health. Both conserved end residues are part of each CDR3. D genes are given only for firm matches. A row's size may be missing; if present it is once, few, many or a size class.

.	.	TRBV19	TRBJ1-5	CASSLFSRGDQPQHF	TGTGCCAGTAGTCTCTTTTCGAGGGGCGATCAGCCCCAGCATTTT
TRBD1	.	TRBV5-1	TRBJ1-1	CASIIMGQPNTEAFF	TGCGCCAGCATTATTATGGGACAGCCGAACACTGAAGCTTTCTTT
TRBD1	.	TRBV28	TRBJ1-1	CASSSWTGDTEAFF	TGTGCCAGCAGTTCTTGGACAGGGGACACTGAAGCTTTCTTT
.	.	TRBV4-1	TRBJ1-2	CASSQYRDGYTF	TGCGCCAGCAGCCAGTACAGGGATGGCTACACCTTC
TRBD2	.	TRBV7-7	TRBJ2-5	CASSLGYSERGQETQYF	TGTGCTAGCAGCTTAGGTTATTCCGAGCGGGGACAAGAGACCCAGTACTTC
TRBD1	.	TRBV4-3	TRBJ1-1	CASSATGGITEAFF	TGCGCCAGCAGCGCTACAGGGGGCATCACTGAAGCTTTCTTT
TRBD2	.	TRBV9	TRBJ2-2	CASSPHGRGSFTGELFF	TGTGCCAGCAGCCCTCACGGGCGGGGGAGTTTCACCGGGGAGCTGTTTTTT
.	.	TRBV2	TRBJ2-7	CASSEALGNEQYF	TGTGCCAGCAGTGAAGCGCTGGGTAACGAGCAGTACTTC
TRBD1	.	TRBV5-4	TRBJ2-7	CASSLDRGLEQYF	TGTGCCAGCAGTTTGGACAGGGGGCTCGAGCAGTACTTC
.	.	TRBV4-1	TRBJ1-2	CASSPTGADGGYGYTF	TGCGCCAGCAGCCCGACGGGGGCGGACGGGGGGTATGGCTACACCTTC
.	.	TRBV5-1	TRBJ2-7	CASSLRYLSGSSYEQYF	TGCGCCAGCAGCTTAAGGTATTTGTCGGGGAGCTCCTACGAGCAGTACTTC
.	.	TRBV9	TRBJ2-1	CASSVVPYNEQFF	TGTGCCAGCAGCGTGGTCCCCTACAATGAGCAGTTCTTC
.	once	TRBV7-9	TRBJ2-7	CASSPTPGPYEQYF	TGTGCCAGCAGTCCGACTCCGGGCCCGTACGAGCAGTACTTC
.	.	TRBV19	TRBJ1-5	CASNGDGGLGQPQHF	TGTGCCAGTAACGGGGACGGAGGTTTAGGTCAGCCCCAGCATTTT
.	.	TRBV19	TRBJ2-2	CASSHAANTGELFF	TGTGCCAGTAGTCACGCCGCGAACACCGGGGAGCTGTTTTTT
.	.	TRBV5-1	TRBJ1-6	CASSPIWDWNNSPLHF	TGCGCCAGCAGTCCCATATGGGATTGGAATAATTCACCCCTCCACTTT
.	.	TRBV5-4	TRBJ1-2	CASSLDADYGYTF	TGTGCCAGCAGCTTGGACGCCGACTATGGCTACACCTTC
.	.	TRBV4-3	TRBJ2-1	CASSQDPGDNEQFF	TGCGCCAGCAGCCAAGACCCCGGGGACAATGAGCAGTTCTTC
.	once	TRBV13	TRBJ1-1	CASSSTGPNTEAFF	TGTGCCAGCAGCTCAACCGGGCCGAACACTGAAGCTTTCTTT
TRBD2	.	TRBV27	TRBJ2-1	CASSSGLAHYNEQFF	TGTGCCAGCAGTTCGGGACTAGCACACTACAATGAGCAGTTCTTC
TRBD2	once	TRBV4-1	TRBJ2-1	CASSPRETSGSEQFF	TGCGCCAGCAGCCCCCGAGAGACTAGCGGGAGCGAGCAGTTCTTC
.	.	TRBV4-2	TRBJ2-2	CASMPSAFNTGELFF	TGTGCCAGCATGCCTAGCGCCTTTAACACCGGGGAGCTGTTTTTT
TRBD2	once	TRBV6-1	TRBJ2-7	CASSDLSGRGYEQYF	TGTGCCAGCAGTGACCTTAGCGGGAGGGGATACGAGCAGTACTTC
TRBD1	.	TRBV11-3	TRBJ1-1	CASSAPGQKNTEAFF	TGTGCCAGCAGCGCCCCGGGACAGAAGAACACTGAAGCTTTCTTT
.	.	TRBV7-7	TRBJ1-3	CASSLRITSQPHSGNTIYF	TGTGCTAGCAGCTTAAGAATCACGTCACAGCCCCACTCTGGAAACACCATATATTTT
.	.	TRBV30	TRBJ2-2	CAWTVNTGELFF	TGTGCCTGGACGGTTAACACCGGGGAGCTGTTTTTT
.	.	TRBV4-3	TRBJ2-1	CASSQGIPPPENEQFF	TGCGCCAGCAGCCAAGGTATCCCTCCACCTGAGAATGAGCAGTTCTTC
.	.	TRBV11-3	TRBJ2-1	CASSPADFEEQFF	TGTGCCAGCAGCCCCGCCGACTTCGAGGAGCAGTTCTTC
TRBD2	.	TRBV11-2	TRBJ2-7	CASSFGLAYEQYF	TGTGCCAGCAGCTTTGGACTAGCCTACGAGCAGTACTTC
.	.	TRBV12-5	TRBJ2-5	CASGSSSQETQYF	TGTGCTAGTGGTTCTAGCAGCCAAGAGACCCAGTACTTC
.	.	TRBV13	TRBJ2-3	CASSPWGPGTDTQYF	TGTGCCAGCAGCCCATGGGGGCCCGGGACAGATACGCAGTATTTT
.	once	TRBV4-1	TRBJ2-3	CASSHSYPPTDTQYF	TGCGCCAGCAGCCACTCCTACCCCCCCACAGATACGCAGTATTTT
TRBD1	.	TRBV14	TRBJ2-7	CASSQETGQGAYEQYF	TGTGCCAGCAGCCAAGAAACGGGACAGGGGGCTTACGAGCAGTACTTC
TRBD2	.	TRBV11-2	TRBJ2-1	CASSLVAGDYNEQFF	TGTGCCAGCAGCTTAGTAGCGGGAGATTACAATGAGCAGTTCTTC
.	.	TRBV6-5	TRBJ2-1	CASSYDPGAYNEQFF	TGTGCCAGCAGTTACGACCCGGGGGCCTACAATGAGCAGTTCTTC
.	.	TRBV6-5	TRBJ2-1	CASSYSRQGYNEQFF	TGTGCCAGCAGTTACTCGAGGCAGGGCTACAATGAGCAGTTCTTC
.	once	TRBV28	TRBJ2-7	CASSLSGSSYEQYF	TGTGCCAGCAGTTTATCCGGCAGCTCCTACGAGCAGTACTTC
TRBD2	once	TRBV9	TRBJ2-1	CASSPSLRTSAYNEQFF	TGTGCCAGCAGCCCATCCCTTCGGACTAGCGCGTACAATGAGCAGTTCTTC
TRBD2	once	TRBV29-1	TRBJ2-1	CSLTGAGTQTYNEQFF	TGCAGCCTGACCGGAGCGGGGACCCAAACCTACAATGAGCAGTTCTTC
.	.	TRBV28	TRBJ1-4	CASSLRGAGEKLFF	TGTGCCAGCAGTTTACGCGGGGCGGGGGAAAAACTGTTTTTT
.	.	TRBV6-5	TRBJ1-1	CASSLELGSTEAFF	TGTGCCAGCAGTCTGGAACTCGGGAGCACTGAAGCTTTCTTT
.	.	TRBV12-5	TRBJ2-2	CASGRGLLNTGELFF	TGTGCTAGTGGAAGAGGGCTGCTGAACACCGGGGAGCTGTTTTTT
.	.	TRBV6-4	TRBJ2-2	CASRQRNTGELFF	TGTGCCAGCAGGCAAAGAAACACCGGGGAGCTGTTTTTT
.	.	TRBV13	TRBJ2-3	CASSRAREAPDTQYF	TGTGCCAGCAGCCGAGCCAGGGAGGCCCCGGATACGCAGTATTTT
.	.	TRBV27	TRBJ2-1	CASSFGGISYNEQFF	TGTGCCAGCAGTTTCGGCGGGATCTCCTACAATGAGCAGTTCTTC